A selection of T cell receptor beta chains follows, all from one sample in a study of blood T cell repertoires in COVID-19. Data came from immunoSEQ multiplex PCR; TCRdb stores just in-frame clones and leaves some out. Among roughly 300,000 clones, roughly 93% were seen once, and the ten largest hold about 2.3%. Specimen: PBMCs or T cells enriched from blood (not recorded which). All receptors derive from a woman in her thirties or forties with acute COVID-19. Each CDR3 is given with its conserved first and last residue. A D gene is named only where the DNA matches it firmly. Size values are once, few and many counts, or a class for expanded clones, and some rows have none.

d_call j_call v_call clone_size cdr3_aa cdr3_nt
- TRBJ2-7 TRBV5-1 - CASSPGGSRTYEQYF TGCGCCAGCAGCCCCGGAGGTAGTCGTACCTACGAGCAGTACTTC
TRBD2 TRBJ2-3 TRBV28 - CASSPLGSGDITSTDTQYF TGTGCCAGCAGCCCCCTCGGTAGCGGGGACATCACTAGCACAGATACGCAGTATTTT
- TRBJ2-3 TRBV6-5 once CASSYSNRGSTDTQYF TGTGCCAGCAGTTACTCGAACCGGGGAAGCACAGATACGCAGTATTTT
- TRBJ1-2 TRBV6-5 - CASSYRSGHGYTF TGTGCCAGCAGTTACAGGTCAGGGCATGGCTACACCTTC
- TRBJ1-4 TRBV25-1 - CASSDQTVPNEKLFF TGTGCCAGCAGTGACCAGACAGTCCCTAATGAAAAACTGTTTTTT
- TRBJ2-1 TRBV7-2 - CASSLMEILKYNEQFF TGTGCCAGCAGCTTAATGGAGATCCTGAAGTACAATGAGCAGTTCTTC
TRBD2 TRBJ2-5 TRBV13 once CASSSSGGGRQETQYF TGTGCCAGCAGCTCGAGCGGGGGGGGCCGCCAAGAGACCCAGTACTTC
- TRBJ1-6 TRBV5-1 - CASSQEIYNSPLHF TGCGCCAGCAGCCAGGAAATCTATAATTCACCCCTCCACTTT
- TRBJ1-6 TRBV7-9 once CASSLSPGEYNSPLHF TGTGCCAGCAGCTTATCCCCAGGGGAATATAATTCACCCCTCCACTTT
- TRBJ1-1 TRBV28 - CASIRPEDTKAFF TGTGCCAGCATCCGTCCTGAGGACACAAAAGCTTTCTTT
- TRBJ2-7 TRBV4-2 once CASSQDSRDETGQYF TGTGCCAGCAGCCAAGATTCCCGCGACGAAACGGGGCAGTACTTC
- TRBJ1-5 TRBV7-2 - CASSLGGGFQPQHF TGTGCCAGCAGCTTAGGGGGGGGCTTTCAGCCCCAGCATTTT